This TCR beta chain emerged from a study of T-cell reconstitution after alpha-beta-depleted transplantation in children. Notes on the study in general: Expanded clones from the graft, numbering several hundred, reportedly supplied alpha-beta T cells about two months after transplant. The main origin of T-cell counts and diversity one year after transplant was newly produced T cells. Some patients' high day-60 TCRbeta diversity was traced to surviving recipient T cells and thymic progenitors.

Points on this clonotype: Antigen unknown.

Using unique molecular identifiers, the investigators prepared the TCRbeta library. MiXCR, applied by TCRdb to the PCR reads, yields one record per CDR3 protein. The sample contains approximately 230,000 distinct CDR3 sequences, 25% of which appear only once. The CDR3 consists of 12 residues. Looked up from germline, CDR1 is SQVTM and CDR2 is ANQGSEA. V was cut by 4 bases and J by 5 bases, with 11 bases left in between. Sample: PBMCs, taken before TCRalphabeta/CD19-depleted stem cell transplant. The gene calls are TRBV29-1 and TRBJ2-5; D possibly corresponds to TRBD1 (5 bases). The sequence was collected from a girl aged 2 to 9 with Fanconi anemia, due to receive a stem cell transplant. The CDR3 loop is CSVGQSRETQYF. The CDR3 DNA reads as TGCAGCGTTGGACAGTCGAGGGAGACCCAGTACTTC. Based on the CDR3 plus reference TRBV29-1 and TRBJ2-5, the full variable domain is SAVISQKPSRDICQRGTSLTIQCQVDSQVTMMFWYRQQPGQSLTLIATANQGSEATYESGFVIDKFPISRPNLTFSTLTVSNMSPEDSSIYLCSVGQSRETQYFGPGTRLLVL.